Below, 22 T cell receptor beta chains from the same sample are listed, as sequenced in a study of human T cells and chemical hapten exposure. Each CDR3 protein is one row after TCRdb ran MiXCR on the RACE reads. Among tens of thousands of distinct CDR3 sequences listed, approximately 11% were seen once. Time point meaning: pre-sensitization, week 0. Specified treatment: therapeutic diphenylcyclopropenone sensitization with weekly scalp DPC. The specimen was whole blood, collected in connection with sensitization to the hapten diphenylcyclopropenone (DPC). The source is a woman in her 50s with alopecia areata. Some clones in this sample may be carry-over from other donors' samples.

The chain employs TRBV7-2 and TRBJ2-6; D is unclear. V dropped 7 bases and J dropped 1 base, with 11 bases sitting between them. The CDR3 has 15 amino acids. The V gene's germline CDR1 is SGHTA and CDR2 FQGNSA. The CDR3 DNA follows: TGTGCCAGCAAATTATGGTTGTCTGGGGCCAACGTCCTGACTTTC. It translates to CASKLWLSGANVLTF.

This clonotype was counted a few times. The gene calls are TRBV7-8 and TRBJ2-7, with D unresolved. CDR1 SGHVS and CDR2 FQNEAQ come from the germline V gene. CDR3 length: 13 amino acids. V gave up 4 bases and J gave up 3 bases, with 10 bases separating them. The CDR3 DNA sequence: TGTGCCAGCAGCTCCTTGACTTTCTACGAGCAGTACTTC. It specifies CASSSLTFYEQYF.

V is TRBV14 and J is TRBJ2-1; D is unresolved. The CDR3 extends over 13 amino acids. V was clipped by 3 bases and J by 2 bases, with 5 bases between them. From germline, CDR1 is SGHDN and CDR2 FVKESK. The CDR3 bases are TGTGCCAGCAGCCATGTTGCCTACAATGAGCAGTTCTTC. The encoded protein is CASSHVAYNEQFF. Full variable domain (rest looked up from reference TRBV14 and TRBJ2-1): EAGVTQFPSHSVIEKGQTVTLRCDPISGHDNLYWYRRVMGKEIKFLLHFVKESKQDESGMPNNRFLAERTGGTYSTLKVQPAELEDSGVYFCASSHVAYNEQFFGPGTRLTVL.

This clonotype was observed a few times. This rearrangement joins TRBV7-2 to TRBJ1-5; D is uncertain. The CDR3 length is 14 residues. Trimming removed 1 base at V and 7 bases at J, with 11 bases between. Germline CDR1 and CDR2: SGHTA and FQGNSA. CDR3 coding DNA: TGTGCCAGCAGCTTAGTAGACGGTATACAGCCCCAGCATTTT. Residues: CASSLVDGIQPQHF.

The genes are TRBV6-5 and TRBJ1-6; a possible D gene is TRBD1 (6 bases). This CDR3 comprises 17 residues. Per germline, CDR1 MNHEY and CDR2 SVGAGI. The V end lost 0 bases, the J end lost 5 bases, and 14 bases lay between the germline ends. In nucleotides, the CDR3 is TGTGCCAGCAGTTACTCGAGCGGGCAGGGGAATAATTCACCCCTCCACTTT. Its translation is CASSYSSGQGNNSPLHF.

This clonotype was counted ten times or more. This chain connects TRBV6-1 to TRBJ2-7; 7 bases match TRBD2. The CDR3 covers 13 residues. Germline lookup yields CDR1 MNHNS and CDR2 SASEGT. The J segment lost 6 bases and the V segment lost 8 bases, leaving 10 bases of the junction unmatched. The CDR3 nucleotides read TGTGCCAGCGGTCAATGGACGGGGGGCGAGCAGTACTTC. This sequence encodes CASGQWTGGEQYF.

CDR3 protein: CASSLGQTHNEQFF. CDR3 in DNA: TGTGCCAGCAGTTTAGGACAGACCCACAATGAGCAGTTCTTC. The chain uses TRBV6-1 and TRBJ2-1; D may be TRBD1 (6 bases). Between the trimmed V and J ends, which lost 5 bases and 5 bases, there was a span of 13 bases. CDR3 length: 14 amino acids. Germline assignment: CDR1 MNHNS and CDR2 SASEGT.

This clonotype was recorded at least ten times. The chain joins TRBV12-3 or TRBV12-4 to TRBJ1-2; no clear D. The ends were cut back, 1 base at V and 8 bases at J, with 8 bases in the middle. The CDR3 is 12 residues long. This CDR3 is CASSLGYNGYTF. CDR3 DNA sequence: TGTGCCAGCAGTTTAGGGTACAACGGCTACACCTTC.

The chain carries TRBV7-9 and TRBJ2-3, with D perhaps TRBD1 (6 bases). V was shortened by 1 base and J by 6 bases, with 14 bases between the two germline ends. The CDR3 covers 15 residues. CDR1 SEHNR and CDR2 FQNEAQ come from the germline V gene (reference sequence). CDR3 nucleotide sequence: TGTGCCAGCAGCTTAGGTGGGACATTGTTGGATACGCAGTATTTT. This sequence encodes CASSLGGTLLDTQYF.

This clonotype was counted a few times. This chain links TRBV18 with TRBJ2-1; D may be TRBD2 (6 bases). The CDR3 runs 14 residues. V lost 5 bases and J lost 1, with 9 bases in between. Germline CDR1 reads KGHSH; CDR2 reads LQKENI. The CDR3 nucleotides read TGTGCCAGCTCAGGCGGGGAATCCTACAATGAGCAGTTCTTC. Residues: CASSGGESYNEQFF.

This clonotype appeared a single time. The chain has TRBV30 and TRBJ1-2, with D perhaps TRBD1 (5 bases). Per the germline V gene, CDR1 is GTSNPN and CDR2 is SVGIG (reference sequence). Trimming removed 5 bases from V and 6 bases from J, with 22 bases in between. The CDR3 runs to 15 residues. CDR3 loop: CAWETIRGEGHGYTF. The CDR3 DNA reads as TGTGCCTGGGAAACTATCCGGGGGGAAGGGCATGGCTACACCTTC.

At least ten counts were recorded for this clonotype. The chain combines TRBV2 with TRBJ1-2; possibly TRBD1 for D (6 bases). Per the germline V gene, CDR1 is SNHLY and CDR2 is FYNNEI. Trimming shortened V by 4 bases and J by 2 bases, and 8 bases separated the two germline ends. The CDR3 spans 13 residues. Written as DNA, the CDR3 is TGTGCCAGCAGTGGAACAGGGAACTATGGCTACACCTTC. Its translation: CASSGTGNYGYTF.

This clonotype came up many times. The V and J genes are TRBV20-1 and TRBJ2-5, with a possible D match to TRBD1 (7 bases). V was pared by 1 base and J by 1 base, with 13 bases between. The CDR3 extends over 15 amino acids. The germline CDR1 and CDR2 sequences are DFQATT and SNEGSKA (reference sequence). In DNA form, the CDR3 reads TGCAGTGCTAGAGTGTTCAGGGGGGTCCAAGAGACCCAGTACTTC. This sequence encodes CSARVFRGVQETQYF.

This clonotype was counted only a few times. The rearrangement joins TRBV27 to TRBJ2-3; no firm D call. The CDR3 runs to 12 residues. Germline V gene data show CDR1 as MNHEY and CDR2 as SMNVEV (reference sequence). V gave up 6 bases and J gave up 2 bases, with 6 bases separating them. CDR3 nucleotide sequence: TGTGCCAGCAGAAGGTCCACAGATACGCAGTATTTT. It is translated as CASRRSTDTQYF.

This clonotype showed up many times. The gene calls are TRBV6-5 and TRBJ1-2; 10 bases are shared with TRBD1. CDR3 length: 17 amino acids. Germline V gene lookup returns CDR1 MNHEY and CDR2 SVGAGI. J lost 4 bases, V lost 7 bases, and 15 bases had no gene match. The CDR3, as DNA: TGTGCCAGCACCTCTATGGGACAGGGGTACATAGCCTATGGCTACACCTTC. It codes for CASTSMGQGYIAYGYTF.

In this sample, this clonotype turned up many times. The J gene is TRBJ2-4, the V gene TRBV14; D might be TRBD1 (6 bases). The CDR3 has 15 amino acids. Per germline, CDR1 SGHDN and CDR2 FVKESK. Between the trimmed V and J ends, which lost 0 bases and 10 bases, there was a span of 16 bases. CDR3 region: CASSQDGQGTRIQYF. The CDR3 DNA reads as TGTGCCAGCAGCCAAGATGGTCAGGGGACAAGGATTCAGTACTTC.

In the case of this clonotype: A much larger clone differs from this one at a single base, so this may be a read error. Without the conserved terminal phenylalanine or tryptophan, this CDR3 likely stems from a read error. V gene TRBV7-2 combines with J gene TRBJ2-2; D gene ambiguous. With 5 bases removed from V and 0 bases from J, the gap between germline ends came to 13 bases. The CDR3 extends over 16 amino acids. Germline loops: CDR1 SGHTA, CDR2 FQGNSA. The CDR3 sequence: CASSRNLPSNTGELFS. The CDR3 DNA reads TGTGCCAGCAGCCGGAACTTACCATCGAACACCGGGGAGCTGTTTTCT.

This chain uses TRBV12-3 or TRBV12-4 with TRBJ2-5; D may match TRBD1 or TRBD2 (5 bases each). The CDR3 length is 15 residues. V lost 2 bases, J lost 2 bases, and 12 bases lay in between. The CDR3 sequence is CASSLRAGGQETQYF. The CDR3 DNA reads TGTGCCAGCAGTTTAAGAGCTGGGGGTCAAGAGACCCAGTACTTC.

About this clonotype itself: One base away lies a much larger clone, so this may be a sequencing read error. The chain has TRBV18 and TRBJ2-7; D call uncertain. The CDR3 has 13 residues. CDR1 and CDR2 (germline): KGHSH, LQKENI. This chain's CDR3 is CASSPPGIYERYF. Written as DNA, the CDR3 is TGTGCCAGCTCACCACCAGGGATCTACGAGCGGTACTTC.

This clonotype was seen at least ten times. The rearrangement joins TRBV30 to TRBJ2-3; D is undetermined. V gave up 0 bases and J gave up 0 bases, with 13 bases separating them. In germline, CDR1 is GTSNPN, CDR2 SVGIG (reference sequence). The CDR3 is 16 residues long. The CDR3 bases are TGTGCCTGGAGTGTAGGAGTCCCTACTAGCACAGATACGCAGTATTTT. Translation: CAWSVGVPTSTDTQYF.

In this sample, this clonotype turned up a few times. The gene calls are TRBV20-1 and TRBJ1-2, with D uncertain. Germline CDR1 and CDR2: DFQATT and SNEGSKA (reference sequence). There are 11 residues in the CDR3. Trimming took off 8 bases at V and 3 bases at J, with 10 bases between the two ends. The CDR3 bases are TGCAGTTTCTCCCTTCACTATGGCTACACCTTC. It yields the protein CSFSLHYGYTF.

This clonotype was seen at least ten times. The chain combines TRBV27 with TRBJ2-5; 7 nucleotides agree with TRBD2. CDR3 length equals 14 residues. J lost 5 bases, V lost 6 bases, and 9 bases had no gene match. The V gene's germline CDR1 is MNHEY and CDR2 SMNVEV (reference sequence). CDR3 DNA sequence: TGTGCCAGCAGGCTCGGGGGGAGTCATGAGACCCAGTACTTC. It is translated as CASRLGGSHETQYF.